This TCR beta chain was identified in a study of shared clonotypes between healthy human individuals. Per the germline V gene, CDR1 is SEHNR and CDR2 is FQNEAQ (reference sequence). The CDR3 has 13 amino acids. V was clipped by 4 bases and J by 15 bases; unmatched bases: 9. Sequencing was performed with immunoSEQ multiplex PCR; in TCRdb, only in-frame clones are kept and a portion is missing. The sample lists approximately 2,300,000 clones; around 93% were seen once. The study, taken as a whole, reports: About 5% was the fraction of naive CD4 clonotypes found shared across several donors.

A word on this clone: Antigen specificity is unknown.

Every donor, a Caucasian adult, lived in Nashville, Tennessee. From CD4+ cells came CD45RA+ naive and CD45RA-negative memory subsets. This TCR was recovered from a man between 18 and 35 years old in good health. Some clones in this sample may be carry-over from other donors' samples. The rearrangement joins TRBV7-9 to TRBJ2-1; TRBD2 agrees at 10 bases. Material: naive CD4+ T cells from PBMCs. Subset defined: CD45RA+ positively selected. CDR3 coding DNA: TGTGCCAGCAGCTCCCAAACTAGCGGGACTCGGTTCTTC. Protein: CASSSQTSGTRFF.